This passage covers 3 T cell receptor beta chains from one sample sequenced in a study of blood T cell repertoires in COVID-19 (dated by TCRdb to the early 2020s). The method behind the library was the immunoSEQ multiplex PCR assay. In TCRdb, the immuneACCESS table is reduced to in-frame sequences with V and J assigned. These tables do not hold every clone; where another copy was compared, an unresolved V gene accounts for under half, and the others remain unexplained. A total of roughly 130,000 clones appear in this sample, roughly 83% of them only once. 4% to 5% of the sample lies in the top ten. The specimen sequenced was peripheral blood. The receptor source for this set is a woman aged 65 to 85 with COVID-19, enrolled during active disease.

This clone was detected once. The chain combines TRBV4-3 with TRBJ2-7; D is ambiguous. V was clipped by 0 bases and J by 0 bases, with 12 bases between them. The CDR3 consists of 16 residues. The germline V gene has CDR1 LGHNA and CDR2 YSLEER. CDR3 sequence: CASSQDWSLSSYEQYF. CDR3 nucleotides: TGCGCCAGCAGCCAAGATTGGAGCCTCAGCTCCTACGAGCAGTACTTC.

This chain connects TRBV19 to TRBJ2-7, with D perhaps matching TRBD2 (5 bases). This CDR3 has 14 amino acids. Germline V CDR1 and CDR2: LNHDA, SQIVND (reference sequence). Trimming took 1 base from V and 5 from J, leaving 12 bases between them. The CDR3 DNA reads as TGTGCCAGTAGTATAGCGTCCGGGAAGGACGAGCAGTACTTC. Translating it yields CASSIASGKDEQYF.

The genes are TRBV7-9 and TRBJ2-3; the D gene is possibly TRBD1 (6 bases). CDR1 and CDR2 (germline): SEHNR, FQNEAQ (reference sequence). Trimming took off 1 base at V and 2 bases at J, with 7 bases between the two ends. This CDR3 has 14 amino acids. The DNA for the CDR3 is TGTGCCAGCAGCTTAGACAGGGTCACAGATACGCAGTATTTT. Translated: CASSLDRVTDTQYF.